This T cell receptor (beta chain) was sequenced in a study of blood T cell repertoires in COVID-19. Study-wide context: The United States, Italy and Spain supplied acute and convalescent COVID-19 samples. T cells, B-cell-depleted T cells, or PBMCs provided the cDNA or gDNA that served as material.

Under the authors' procedure: Nucleated cell number was recorded as an estimate derived from reference gene primer amplification. The protocol was immunoSEQ multiplex PCR, while the TCRdb copy is restricted to in-frame clones and leaves out a portion. The DNA was the basis for D and trimming; V, J and clone size are from that table. This table holds approximately 250,000 clones, around 85% found once. This clone was counted a few times. From germline, CDR1 is SGHVS and CDR2 FNYEAQ. The germline V and J ends were trimmed by 5 bases and 6 bases, with 13 bases remaining between them. CDR3 size: 14 residues.

Sequencing was carried out using peripheral blood. This sequence joins TRBV7-6 and TRBJ2-2; D unresolved. The source is a man aged 45-65 years with COVID-19, enrolled during active disease. The CDR3 here is CASSPVILAGELFF. The CDR3 DNA reads TGTGCCAGCAGCCCGGTAATTTTGGCCGGGGAGCTGTTTTTT.